A single sample is the source of the 12 T cell receptor beta chains below, sequenced in a study of cytomegalovirus exposure and HLA in healthy donors. The study ran its PCR with 60 Vbeta and 13 Jbeta primers. Only in-frame clones appear in the TCRdb table, and some are missing; sequencing was by immunoSEQ multiplex PCR. The table records 100,000 to 150,000 clones, over 80% of them present only once. Sample: PBMCs. Every receptor here comes from a boy younger than 18 in good health and CMV-seronegative.

This clone occurred once. The chain employs TRBV19 and TRBJ1-5, with D unresolved. This CDR3 is built from 15 residues. CDR1 is LNHDA and CDR2 is SQIVND in the germline V gene (reference sequence). Trimming left V 3 bases short and J 3 bases short, with 12 bases between. This CDR3 is CASSMDPGNNQPQHF. The CDR3 nucleotides are TGTGCCAGTAGTATGGACCCGGGGAACAATCAGCCCCAGCATTTT.

The rearrangement joins TRBV6-5 to TRBJ2-1; 8 bases agree with TRBD2. Germline assignment: CDR1 MNHEY and CDR2 SVGAGI. The CDR3 runs 15 residues. The ends lost 6 bases at V and 0 bases at J; junction bases unmatched: 4. The CDR3 DNA reads TGTGCCAGCAGACCCGGGACTAGCTCCTACAATGAGCAGTTCTTC. Its protein is CASRPGTSSYNEQFF.

V usage is TRBV19 and J usage is TRBJ1-3; D is unclear. The germline V and J ends were trimmed by 5 bases and 4 bases, with 9 bases remaining between them. CDR3 length: 13 residues. Germline assignment: CDR1 LNHDA and CDR2 SQIVND (reference sequence). The DNA of the CDR3 is TGTGCCAGTAGTTCCCCATTCGGAAACACCATATATTTT. Translated: CASSSPFGNTIYF. Supplemented by reference TRBV19 and TRBJ1-3, the full variable domain reads DGGITQSPKYLFRKEGQNVTLSCEQNLNHDAMYWYRQDPGQGLRLIYYSQIVNDFQKGDIAEGYSVSREKKESFPLTVTSAQKNPTAFYLCASSSPFGNTIYFGEGSWLTVV.

DNA of the CDR3: TGCGCCAGCAGCTTGGGGGGTACTAGCGGGATGGGAAATGAGCAGTTCTTC. Encoded protein: CASSLGGTSGMGNEQFF. The V and J genes are TRBV5-1 and TRBJ2-1; 10 nucleotides match TRBD2. V lost 0 bases and J lost 7; bases outside the gene matches: 10. The CDR3 loop spans 17 amino acids. The germline CDR1 and CDR2 sequences are SGHRS and YFSETQ.

The chain recombines TRBV6-1 with TRBJ2-5, with 12 bases that match TRBD2. The germline V gene encodes CDR1 MNHNS and CDR2 SASEGT. V shed 10 bases, J shed 6 bases, and the junction held 9 bases outside the gene matches. This CDR3 region has 14 residues. CDR3 residues: CAIRTSGNGQTQYF. The CDR3 DNA sequence: TGTGCCATCCGGACTAGCGGGAATGGGCAGACCCAGTACTTC.

The chain joins TRBV19 to TRBJ2-3, with D maybe TRBD2 (5 bases). Germline values: CDR1 LNHDA, CDR2 SQIVND (reference sequence). CDR3 length: 13 amino acids. V shed 5 bases and J shed 6 bases, with 12 bases lying between them. In nucleotides, the CDR3 is TGTGCCAGTAGTCCGCGGACGGGGGATACGCAGTATTTT. Its protein is CASSPRTGDTQYF.

The table lists this clone with a count of one. J is TRBJ2-7 and V is TRBV13, with 7 bases matching TRBD2. The CDR3 spans 14 residues. Germline CDR1 PRHDT, CDR2 FYEKMQ (reference sequence). J lost 5 bases, V lost 4 bases, and 8 bases had no gene match. This CDR3 is CASSSREEVDEQYF. The CDR3 nucleotides read TGTGCCAGCAGCTCTCGGGAGGAGGTGGACGAGCAGTACTTC.

The V call is TRBV11-2, the J call TRBJ2-7; D ambiguous. V shed 5 bases and J shed 3 bases, with 11 bases lying between them. The CDR3 length is 13 residues. CDR1 and CDR2 (germline): SGHAT, FQNNGV. This CDR3 is CASSRWRDYEQYF. CDR3 nucleotide sequence: TGTGCCAGCAGCCGCTGGAGAGACTACGAGCAGTACTTC.

Concerning this clone itself: The same CDR3 arises from other DNA sequences in this sample as well. V is TRBV7-9 and J is TRBJ1-1, with D possibly matching TRBD1 (5 bases). This CDR3 is 13 amino acids long. CDR1 is SEHNR and CDR2 is FQNEAQ in the germline V gene (reference sequence). The V gene lost 3 bases and the J gene lost 4 bases, with 9 bases spanning the gap. DNA for the CDR3: TGTGCCAGCAGCTTCCCCGGGGGCACTGAAGCTTTCTTT. Translated: CASSFPGGTEAFF.

DNA for the CDR3: TGTGCCAGCAGCTGGGCTTGGACAGGGAAAGAGACCCAGTACTTC. As protein: CASSWAWTGKETQYF. The chain combines TRBV11-2 with TRBJ2-5; 8 bases fit TRBD1. The germline V gene has CDR1 SGHAT and CDR2 FQNNGV. The CDR3 consists of 15 residues. Losses at the gene ends were 4 bases for V and 3 bases for J; bases not matched to a gene: 7. The whole variable domain, filled in from reference TRBV11-2 and TRBJ2-5, reads EAGVAQSPRYKIIEKRQSVAFWCNPISGHATLYWYQQILGQGPKLLIQFQNNGVVDDSQLPKDRFSAERLKGVDSTLKIQPAKLEDSAVYLCASSWAWTGKETQYFGPGTRLLVL.

The chain couples TRBV27 to TRBJ2-1; 10 nucleotides line up with TRBD2. The CDR3 consists of 16 residues. Germline CDR1 MNHEY, CDR2 SMNVEV (reference sequence). V lost 0 bases to trimming and J lost 3 bases; unmatched junction nucleotides: 2. CDR3 amino acids: CASSLSSSGSYNEQFF. The CDR3 bases are TGTGCCAGCAGTTTATCGTCTAGCGGGAGCTACAATGAGCAGTTCTTC.

The V call is TRBV11-3, the J call TRBJ2-7; 14 bases fit TRBD2. The CDR3 consists of 16 residues. Germline V gene lookup returns CDR1 SGHNT and CDR2 YENEEA. J lost 5 bases, V lost 5 bases, and 8 bases had no gene match. CDR3 sequence (DNA): TGTGCCAGCAGCCATGGACTAGCGGGAGGAGAGGACGAGCAGTACTTC. Its protein is CASSHGLAGGEDEQYF.